Listed here are 30 T cell receptor beta chains from one sample, sequenced in a study of neoadjuvant anti-PD-1 for oral cavity cancer. Method: immunoSEQ multiplex PCR; TCRdb's copy keeps in-frame clones and lacks some. Altogether about 6,900 clones are present, 74% being singletons, with the ten largest covering about 3.1%. The material sequenced was PBMCs, taken before nivolumab (anti-PD-1) treatment. These receptors came from a person aged 40 to 85 with oral cavity squamous cell carcinoma.

The V call is TRBV4-3, the J call TRBJ1-2; D is uncertain. V was pared by 0 bases and J by 1 base, with 9 bases between. The germline V gene has CDR1 LGHNA and CDR2 YSLEER. There are 15 residues in the CDR3. CDR3 region: CASSQELPSNYGYTF. Here the CDR3 DNA reads TGCGCCAGCAGCCAAGAATTACCCAGTAACTATGGCTACACCTTC.

The V and J genes are TRBV7-9 and TRBJ1-5, with 11 bases aligning to TRBD1. J was trimmed by 5 bases and V by 1 base; bases with no gene match: 4. This CDR3 spans 16 amino acids. Per germline, CDR1 SEHNR and CDR2 FQNEAQ (reference sequence). The CDR3 reads CASSLGGTGGDQPQHF. The CDR3 bases are TGTGCCAGCAGCTTAGGAGGGACAGGGGGTGATCAGCCCCAGCATTTT.

This clone appeared a few times. V is TRBV5-1 and J is TRBJ1-1, with unresolved D. Germline CDR1 and CDR2: SGHRS and YFSETQ. CDR3 length: 15 amino acids. Deletions cut 0 bases from V and 1 base from J, with 10 bases between. The CDR3 region is CASSLEGSWNTEAFF. CDR3 bases: TGCGCCAGCAGCTTGGAGGGCAGTTGGAACACTGAAGCTTTCTTT.

The genes are TRBV6-1 and TRBJ1-3; possibly TRBD1 for D (5 bases). Germline V lookup: CDR1 MNHNS, CDR2 SASEGT. V lost 4 bases to trimming and J lost 5 bases, with 12 bases between them. The CDR3 consists of 14 residues. CDR3 protein: CASSAAGPRNTIYF. As DNA, the CDR3 is TGTGCCAGCAGTGCCGCGGGACCCAGAAACACCATATATTTT.

The chain carries TRBV7-8 and TRBJ1-5; 9 bases are a match to TRBD1. The V segment lost 2 bases and the J segment 5 bases; nucleotides outside the gene matches: 7. The CDR3 sequence is 16 residues long. CDR1 and CDR2 (germline): SGHVS, FQNEAQ. CDR3 residues: CASSLRDRVVHQPQHF. CDR3 DNA: TGTGCCAGCAGCTTAAGGGACAGGGTTGTTCATCAGCCCCAGCATTTT.

V usage is TRBV10-3 and J usage is TRBJ2-7; possible D gene TRBD1, 6 bases. In germline, CDR1 is ENHRY, CDR2 SYGVKD. Trimming stripped 6 bases from V and 5 bases from J, with 17 bases between. This CDR3 is 14 amino acids long. The CDR3 is CAISWGQPGNEQYF. The CDR3 DNA is TGTGCCATCAGCTGGGGGCAACCGGGCAACGAGCAGTACTTC.

The gene calls are TRBV6-5 and TRBJ1-1; TRBD1 might be the D (5 bases). Trimming removed 6 bases from V and 1 base from J, with 9 bases in between. This CDR3 spans 13 amino acids. Germline V lookup: CDR1 MNHEY, CDR2 SVGAGI. Here the CDR3 reads CASSRDGNTEAFF. CDR3 DNA: TGTGCCAGCAGCCGGGACGGGAACACTGAAGCTTTCTTT.

To note about this clone: The same CDR3 can be traced to other DNA sequences in this sample. The chain carries TRBV4-3 and TRBJ2-7, with D hard to call. V was trimmed by 1 base and J by 4 bases, leaving 20 bases between them. The CDR3 spans 17 residues. The germline gives CDR1 LGHNA, CDR2 YSLEER. This chain's CDR3 is CASSQVLARVPPYEQYF. In DNA form, the CDR3 reads TGCGCCAGCAGCCAAGTCCTCGCCCGGGTTCCCCCTTACGAGCAGTACTTC.

The chain combines TRBV6-5 with TRBJ1-3; D gene unclear. V lost 6 bases and J lost 0, with 12 bases in between. The CDR3 contains 15 residues. Per the germline V gene, CDR1 is MNHEY and CDR2 is SVGAGI. Here the CDR3 DNA reads TGTGCCAGCAGCTCTGGCCTTTTCTCTGGAAACACCATATATTTT. Its translation: CASSSGLFSGNTIYF.

In its sample, this clone was seen a few times. The V and J genes are TRBV9 and TRBJ1-2, with 7 positions matching TRBD1. The length of the CDR3 is 18 residues. With V trimmed by 0 bases and J by 5 bases, 16 bases remained unmatched. CDR1 is SGDLS and CDR2 is YYNGEE in the germline V gene. The CDR3 loop is CASSVDPGEGATAYGYTF. The CDR3 coding sequence is TGTGCCAGCAGCGTAGACCCGGGGGAGGGGGCGACGGCATATGGCTACACCTTC.

This clone was detected a few times. V and J are TRBV9 and TRBJ1-1; TRBD1 might be the D (6 bases). The CDR3 has 16 residues. Germline V gene sequence: CDR1 SGDLS, CDR2 YYNGEE. V lost 1 base and J lost 1, with 14 bases in between. The CDR3 sequence is CASSVSPGDKNTEAFF. The DNA for the CDR3 is TGTGCCAGCAGCGTATCCCCAGGGGACAAGAACACTGAAGCTTTCTTT.

The CDR3 DNA sequence: TGTGCCAGCAGCCCTACTAGAACATCCTACGAGCAGTACTTC. Translating gives CASSPTRTSYEQYF. The chain joins TRBV7-9 to TRBJ2-7; tentative D call: TRBD2 (5 bases). This CDR3 spans 14 amino acids. The V and J ends lost 5 bases and 1 base respectively, with 12 bases between them. Germline CDR1 SEHNR, CDR2 FQNEAQ (reference sequence).

This chain joins TRBV11-2 and TRBJ1-1; possibly TRBD1 for D (5 bases). The CDR3 contains 14 residues. Trimming removed 3 bases at V and 5 bases at J, with 13 bases between. Germline lookup yields CDR1 SGHAT and CDR2 FQNNGV. Here the CDR3 DNA reads TGTGCCAGCAGCTTTTTACCCAGGGTGACTGAAGCTTTCTTT. It encodes CASSFLPRVTEAFF.

The DNA for the CDR3 is TGTGCCAGCAGAATGACAGGGAAGCATGGCTACACCTTC. Its translation is CASRMTGKHGYTF. This chain links TRBV6-5 with TRBJ1-2; 7 bases fit TRBD1. The J segment lost 6 bases and the V segment lost 6 bases, leaving 7 bases of the junction unmatched. The V gene's germline CDR1 is MNHEY and CDR2 SVGAGI. The length of the CDR3 is 13 residues.

This sequence joins TRBV4-1 and TRBJ2-7, with D possibly matching TRBD2 (6 bases). This CDR3 has 15 amino acids. The V and J ends lost 0 bases and 0 bases respectively, with 9 bases between them. In germline, CDR1 is MGHRA, CDR2 YSYEKL. The CDR3 region is CASSQEGGGSYEQYF. The CDR3 nucleotides are TGCGCCAGCAGCCAAGAGGGGGGTGGCTCCTACGAGCAGTACTTC.

V usage is TRBV4-3 and J usage is TRBJ2-3; TRBD2 matches 9 bases. Germline assignment: CDR1 LGHNA and CDR2 YSLEER. The length of the CDR3 is 15 residues. The ends lost 1 base at V and 5 bases at J; junction bases unmatched: 4. The CDR3 sequence: CASSQAAGGRDTQYF. The CDR3 DNA follows: TGCGCCAGCAGCCAAGCTGCGGGGGGGAGAGATACGCAGTATTTT.

The chain combines TRBV29-1 with TRBJ2-1; 9 nucleotides align to TRBD1. The V gene's germline CDR1 is SQVTM and CDR2 ANQGSEA. Germline trimming cut 7 bases from V and 5 bases from J; bases unmatched to any gene: 0. CDR3 length: 11 residues. Written as DNA, the CDR3 is TGCAGCGGGGACAGGGACAATGAGCAGTTCTTC. Its protein is CSGDRDNEQFF.

This clone was counted between two and nine times. The chain recombines TRBV2 with TRBJ1-1; 8 bases are a match to TRBD1. Germline CDR1 SNHLY, CDR2 FYNNEI. V was clipped by 7 bases and J by 3 bases; unmatched bases: 10. This CDR3 contains 15 residues. In DNA form, the CDR3 reads TGTGCCAGCAATAGGAGACAGGGGCGGGACACTGAAGCTTTCTTT. Its protein is CASNRRQGRDTEAFF.

The chain is built from TRBV7-8 and TRBJ2-5; D may be TRBD1 or TRBD2 (6 bases each). V dropped 1 base and J dropped 6 bases, with 12 bases sitting between them. Germline CDR1 is SGHVS and CDR2 is FQNEAQ. This CDR3 is built from 14 residues. The CDR3 DNA reads as TGTGCCAGCAGCTTAGGGGGGGCCGGAAAGACCCAGTACTTC. It specifies CASSLGGAGKTQYF.

The chain recombines TRBV29-1 with TRBJ1-2; TRBD1 agrees at 10 bases. With 4 bases clipped from V and 0 bases from J, the junction kept 5 bases outside the gene matches. The CDR3 runs to 15 residues. The germline gives CDR1 SQVTM, CDR2 ANQGSEA. Here the CDR3 DNA reads TGCAGCGTTGCTCCTGGACAGGGGGCTAACTATGGCTACACCTTC. Protein: CSVAPGQGANYGYTF.

This clone occurred a few times. CDR3 region: CASSPPPSTNEKLFF. In nucleotides, the CDR3 is TGTGCCAGCAGCCCCCCTCCTTCAACTAATGAAAAACTGTTTTTT. The chain couples TRBV5-6 to TRBJ1-4; D not resolved. Germline CDR1 reads SGHDT; CDR2 reads YYEEEE. This CDR3 region has 15 residues. The germline V and J ends were trimmed by 4 bases and 0 bases, with 10 bases remaining between them.

The V and J genes are TRBV6-5 and TRBJ2-7; tentatively, D is TRBD1 or TRBD2 (5 bases each). The V gene's germline CDR1 is MNHEY and CDR2 SVGAGI. Trimming shortened V by 8 bases and J by 6 bases, and 17 bases separated the two germline ends. CDR3 length equals 13 residues. The CDR3 loop reads CASGSFGASEQYF. The CDR3 DNA reads TGTGCCAGCGGGTCTTTCGGGGCATCCGAGCAGTACTTC.

V gene TRBV5-5 combines with J gene TRBJ1-5; TRBD1 matches 8 bases. Germline CDR1 SGHKS, CDR2 YYEKEE (reference sequence). V shed 0 bases and J 0 bases; nucleotides not matched to a gene: 5. The CDR3 is made up of 17 amino acids. The CDR3 here is CASSLGTGPYSNQPQHF. Here the CDR3 DNA reads TGTGCCAGCAGCTTGGGGACAGGGCCTTATAGCAATCAGCCCCAGCATTTT. Full variable domain (outside the CDR3, taken from reference TRBV5-5 and TRBJ1-5): DAGVTQSPTHLIKTRGQQVTLRCSPISGHKSVSWYQQVLGQGPQFIFQYYEKEERGRGNFPDRFSARQFPNYSSELNVNALLLGDSALYLCASSLGTGPYSNQPQHFGDGTRLSIL.

This chain uses TRBV7-8 with TRBJ1-6, with D unclear. The CDR3 spans 17 residues. V gave up 8 bases and J gave up 9 bases, with 26 bases separating them. In germline, CDR1 is SGHVS, CDR2 FQNEAQ. CDR3 loop: CASGPSAGVLVSSPLHF. The DNA for the CDR3 is TGTGCCAGCGGCCCGTCTGCCGGGGTCTTGGTTAGTTCACCCCTCCACTTT. Together with reference TRBV7-8 and TRBJ1-6, the CDR3 gives the full variable domain: GAGVSQSPRYKVAKRGQDVALRCDPISGHVSLFWYQQALGQGPEFLTYFQNEAQLDKSGLPSDRFFAERPEGSVSTLKIQRTQQEDSAVYLCASGPSAGVLVSSPLHFGNGTRLTVT.

The chain combines TRBV18 with TRBJ2-7; D remains ambiguous. The V gene lost 1 base and the J gene lost 0 bases, with 7 bases spanning the gap. Germline CDR1 KGHSH, CDR2 LQKENI. The CDR3 has 14 amino acids. CDR3 loop: CASSPQQSSYEQYF. The DNA of the CDR3 is TGTGCCAGCTCACCACAACAGAGCTCCTACGAGCAGTACTTC.

The chain couples TRBV4-3 to TRBJ1-1, with D unclear. Germline-derived CDR1 and CDR2 are LGHNA and YSLEER. Trimming took 2 bases from V and 2 from J, leaving 9 bases between them. The CDR3 length is 14 residues. The chain's CDR3 is CASSQLLANTEAFF. The DNA for the CDR3 is TGCGCCAGCAGCCAATTATTAGCAAACACTGAAGCTTTCTTT.

The rearrangement links TRBV6-5 to TRBJ2-7; 8 bases align to TRBD2. Germline CDR1 is MNHEY and CDR2 is SVGAGI. The CDR3 length is 15 residues. J lost 4 bases, V lost 6 bases, and 11 bases had no gene match. The CDR3 protein is CASRQGFSGGYEQYF. CDR3 sequence (DNA): TGTGCCAGCAGACAGGGCTTTTCGGGGGGGTACGAGCAGTACTTC.

V and J are TRBV19 and TRBJ1-4; TRBD1 aligns across 9 bases. In germline, CDR1 is LNHDA, CDR2 SQIVND (reference sequence). Trimming at V came to 3 bases and at J to 7 bases, leaving 9 bases not matched to a gene. This CDR3 has 16 residues. The CDR3, as DNA: TGTGCCAGTAGTATCGGTCTTACAGGGGGCGGTGAAAAACTGTTTTTT. The encoded protein is CASSIGLTGGGEKLFF.

The chain recombines TRBV10-3 with TRBJ2-2; 8 bases match TRBD1. Germline lookup yields CDR1 ENHRY and CDR2 SYGVKD. This CDR3 has 16 residues. With V trimmed by 6 bases and J by 3 bases, 9 bases remained unmatched. CDR3 residues: CAISDIGTGYTGELFF. The CDR3 DNA reads as TGTGCCATCAGCGATATAGGGACAGGCTACACCGGGGAGCTGTTTTTT.

The chain recombines TRBV5-1 with TRBJ2-3; D remains ambiguous. Per the germline V gene, CDR1 is SGHRS and CDR2 is YFSETQ. This CDR3 is 14 amino acids long. The V end was cut by 4 bases, the J end by 0 bases, with 9 bases between. CDR3 in DNA: TGCGCCAGCAGCCCGATGACAAGCACAGATACGCAGTATTTT. Encoded protein: CASSPMTSTDTQYF.